This T cell receptor (beta chain) emerged from a study of breast tumors, draining lymph nodes, adjacent tissues. Findings of the study overall: Findings are consistent with lymph node origin and intratumoral expansion of most tumor T cells.

Comments on this clonotype: The antigen remains undetermined.

TCRdb reprocessed the multiplex PCR reads via MiXCR and lists one record per CDR3 protein. The sample yields tens of thousands of distinct CDR3 sequences, about 23% seen once. This receptor was taken from a female donor with breast cancer. Some clones in this sample may be carry-over from other donors' samples. Sequences were obtained from breast tumor tissue.

Written as DNA, the CDR3 is TGTGCCAGCAGTCCCCCTTCGGAGGCTTCCTACGAGCAGTACTTC. Encoded protein: CASSPPSEASYEQYF. The V call is TRBV2, the J call TRBJ2-7; D might be TRBD2 (5 bases). The V gene lost 5 bases and the J gene lost 1 base, with 15 bases spanning the gap. The CDR3 is 15 amino acids. The germline V gene has CDR1 SNHLY and CDR2 FYNNEI. Filled out from reference TRBV2 and TRBJ2-7, the complete variable domain reads EPEVTQTPSHQVTQMGQEVILRCVPISNHLYFYWYRQILGQKVEFLVSFYNNEISEKSEIFDDQFSVERPDGSNFTLKIRSTKLEDSAMYFCASSPPSEASYEQYFGPGTRLTVT.